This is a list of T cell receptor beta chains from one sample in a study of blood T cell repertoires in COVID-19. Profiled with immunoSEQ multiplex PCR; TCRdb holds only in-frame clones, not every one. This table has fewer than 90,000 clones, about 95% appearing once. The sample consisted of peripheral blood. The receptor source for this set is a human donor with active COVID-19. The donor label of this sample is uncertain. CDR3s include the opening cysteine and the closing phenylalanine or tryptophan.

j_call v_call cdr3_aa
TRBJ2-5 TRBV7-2 CASSLVAGGQETQYF
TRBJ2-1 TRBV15 CATSNPGGVAGNEQFF
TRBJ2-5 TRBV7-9 CASSLAAGVNQETQYF
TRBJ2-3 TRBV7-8 CASSLYLREYTDTQYF
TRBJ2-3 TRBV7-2 CASSPPGQGPDTQYF
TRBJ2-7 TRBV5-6 CASSLGDTLYEQYF
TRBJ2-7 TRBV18 CASSPKTGSSYEQYF
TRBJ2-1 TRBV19 CASTWGGASEQFF
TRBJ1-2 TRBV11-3 CASSPRKGTTNYGYTF
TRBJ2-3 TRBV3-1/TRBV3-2 CASSQEFGPDTQYF
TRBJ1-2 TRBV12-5 CASGLVFADRGHYDGYTF
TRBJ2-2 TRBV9 CASRGLAGNTGELFF
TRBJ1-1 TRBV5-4 CASSYPGRAEAFF
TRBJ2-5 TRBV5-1 CASSLAPASGGAGDQYF
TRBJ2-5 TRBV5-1 CASSLTGKYQETQYF
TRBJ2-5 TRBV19 CASRSQGETQYF
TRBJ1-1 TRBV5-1 CASSLTPGVTEAFF
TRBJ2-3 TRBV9 CASSVLAGGTTDTQYF
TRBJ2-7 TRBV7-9 CASSPPGTVVEQYF
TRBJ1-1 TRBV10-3 CAISEIRGVNTEAFF
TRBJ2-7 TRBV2 CASSPRRNRSSYEQYF
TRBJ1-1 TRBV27 CASSLSGVLNTEAFF
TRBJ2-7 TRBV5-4 CASSLSSGRLHEQYF
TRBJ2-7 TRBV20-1 CSASRRSSSYEQYF
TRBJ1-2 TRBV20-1 CSASNLLRTRRVYGYTF
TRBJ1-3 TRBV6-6 CASSYSQSGNTIYF
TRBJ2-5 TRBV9 CASSVGTPGSGGETQYF
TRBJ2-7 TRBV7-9 CASSLGGGGEAEQYF
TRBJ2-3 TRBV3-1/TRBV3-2 CASSRLAVRSTDTQYF
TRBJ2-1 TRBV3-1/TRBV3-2 CASSQVIGDRGNNEQFF
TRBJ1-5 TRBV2 CASSEGGWEGGLSNQPQHF
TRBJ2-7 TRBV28 CASSSGTSGYYEQYF
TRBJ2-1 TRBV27 CASSLSGQGAWYEQFF